This T cell receptor (beta chain) came from a study of a mutant IDH1 vaccine in newly diagnosed glioma. This CDR3 is 12 amino acids long. Per the germline V gene, CDR1 is MNHEY and CDR2 is SVGAGI. Trimming removed 7 bases from V and 7 bases from J, with 13 bases in between. The sample's time point: baseline, week 1 (first vaccination visit). Specified treatment: pre-vaccination baseline after standard-of-care therapy. There were new WHO grade 3 or 4 astrocytomas in the donors, and these were IDH1-mutant and ATRX-lost. This table comes from immunoSEQ multiplex PCR, and its TCRdb copy is limited to in-frame clones, with some not included. Of tens of thousands of clones in the sample, 65% to 80% were seen once.

The starting material was PBMCs, obtained from a glioma patient treated with radiotherapy, temozolomide or both. The chain combines TRBV6-5 with TRBJ2-5; D tentatively fits TRBD1 or TRBD2 (5 bases each). The receptor comes from a woman between 35 and 50 years old with glioma. The CDR3 reads CASMGTLGTQYF. The CDR3 coding sequence is TGTGCCAGCATGGGGACCCTTGGGACCCAGTACTTC.